This is a list of T cell receptor beta chains from one sample in a study of response to subunit inactivated influenza vaccine. TCRdb independently ran MiXCR on the RT-PCR reads; one entry per CDR3 protein. Here the sample spans 540,000 or so distinct CDR3 sequences, 10% to 15% being singletons. The sequencing used PBMCs from blood, collected 45 days after vaccination. The receptors originated from a man between 50 and 59 years old who received an inactivated influenza vaccine. Both conserved end residues are part of each CDR3. The D gene is left open where the match is weak. Some rows have no size entry. The others give once, few or many, or a class for an expanded clone.

V gene: TRBV7-9
D gene: TRBD1
CDR3 length: 15
J gene: TRBJ2-5
clone size: -
CDR3 DNA: TGTGCCAGCAGCTCCCTCGACAGGGGCCAAGAGACCCAGTACTTC
CDR3 protein: CASSSLDRGQETQYF

V gene: TRBV6-5
D gene: -
CDR3 length: 15
J gene: TRBJ2-7
clone size: few
CDR3 DNA: TGTGCCAGCAGTTACTCCGGACGGGTGTTTTACGAGCAGTACTTC
CDR3 protein: CASSYSGRVFYEQYF

V gene: TRBV10-3
D gene: -
CDR3 length: 14
J gene: TRBJ1-5
clone size: few
CDR3 DNA: TGTGCCATCAGCGAGAACTTTAGCAATCAGCCCCAGCATTTT
CDR3 protein: CAISENFSNQPQHF

V gene: TRBV20-1
D gene: TRBD2
CDR3 length: 16
J gene: TRBJ2-3
clone size: -
CDR3 DNA: TGCAGTGCTAGACCCTCAAGCGGGAGGGATCCAGATACGCAGTATTTT
CDR3 protein: CSARPSSGRDPDTQYF

V gene: TRBV12-3/TRBV12-4
D gene: -
CDR3 length: 14
J gene: TRBJ2-2
clone size: many
CDR3 DNA: TGTGCCAGCAGACTAGGAGAAAACACCGGGGAGCTGTTTTTT
CDR3 protein: CASRLGENTGELFF

V gene: TRBV24-1
D gene: TRBD2
CDR3 length: 13
J gene: TRBJ2-5
clone size: -
CDR3 DNA: TGTGCCACCAAAGCGGGAGATGGAGAGACCCAGTACTTC
CDR3 protein: CATKAGDGETQYF

V gene: TRBV12-3/TRBV12-4
D gene: -
CDR3 length: 17
J gene: TRBJ1-1
clone size: few
CDR3 DNA: TGTGCCAGCAGTTTGGGTTGGGACACCGAACACCACACTGAAGCTTTCTTT
CDR3 protein: CASSLGWDTEHHTEAFF

V gene: TRBV29-1
D gene: -
CDR3 length: 12
J gene: TRBJ2-7
clone size: many
CDR3 DNA: TGCAGCGTTGCCGGCGCAACCTACGAGCAGTACTTC
CDR3 protein: CSVAGATYEQYF

V gene: TRBV27
D gene: -
CDR3 length: 17
J gene: TRBJ2-7
clone size: few
CDR3 DNA: TGTGCCAGCAGTCTAGTACAGGTGGGTCCCCACGGCGACGAGCAGTACTTC
CDR3 protein: CASSLVQVGPHGDEQYF

V gene: TRBV11-1
D gene: -
CDR3 length: 13
J gene: TRBJ1-3
clone size: -
CDR3 DNA: TGTGCCAGCAGCCACGGATTTGGAAACACCATATATTTT
CDR3 protein: CASSHGFGNTIYF

V gene: TRBV7-9
D gene: TRBD1
CDR3 length: 15
J gene: TRBJ2-7
clone size: many
CDR3 DNA: TGTGCCAGCAGCTTAGCAGGCAGGGGGACCTACGAGCAGTACTTC
CDR3 protein: CASSLAGRGTYEQYF

V gene: TRBV5-1
D gene: -
CDR3 length: 15
J gene: TRBJ2-5
clone size: few
CDR3 DNA: TGCGCCAGCAGCTTGGAGGGGGACCCCCAAGAGACCCAGTACTTC
CDR3 protein: CASSLEGDPQETQYF

V gene: TRBV29-1
D gene: TRBD2
CDR3 length: 14
J gene: TRBJ2-5
clone size: many
CDR3 DNA: TGCAGCGTCTCTAGCGGGGGGTTTAGAGAGACCCAGTACTTC
CDR3 protein: CSVSSGGFRETQYF

V gene: TRBV7-2
D gene: -
CDR3 length: 16
J gene: TRBJ2-5
clone size: few
CDR3 DNA: TGTGCCAGCAGCTTAGCGCTCTCAGACCTTTGGGAGACCCAGTACTTC
CDR3 protein: CASSLALSDLWETQYF

V gene: TRBV7-2
D gene: -
CDR3 length: 13
J gene: TRBJ2-6
clone size: -
CDR3 DNA: TGTGCCGGTAGGGTTTCTGGGGCCAACGTCCTGACTTTC
CDR3 protein: CAGRVSGANVLTF